This passage covers 22 T cell receptor beta chains from one sample sequenced in a study of T cells in pancreatic ductal adenocarcinoma (dated 2017 in TCRdb). The selected pancreatic ductal adenocarcinoma patients had received surgery without neoadjuvant therapy. The library was made by the immunoSEQ multiplex PCR assay. TCRdb limited this immuneACCESS table to in-frame rearrangements with V and J called. A share of clones is missing; checked studies link under half to unresolved V genes, and the rest is unexplained. In this sample the table shows more than 85,000 clones, about 95% of which occur a single time. The top ten hold less than 4% of the sample. The sample taken for sequencing was PBMCs. Every receptor here comes from a human donor with pancreatic ductal adenocarcinoma.

This chain uses TRBV7-9 with TRBJ2-7; TRBD2 might be the D (6 bases). Germline CDR1 is SEHNR and CDR2 is FQNEAQ (reference sequence). CDR3 size: 12 residues. V gave up 7 bases and J gave up 3 bases, with 10 bases separating them. CDR3 in amino acids: CASTGGNYEQYF. The CDR3 nucleotides read TGTGCCAGCACCGGCGGGAACTACGAGCAGTACTTC.

The gene calls are TRBV7-2 and TRBJ2-1, with 10 bases that match TRBD2. The CDR3 covers 16 residues. The junction had 8 bases not matched to a gene; V was cut back by 0 bases and J by 9 bases. The germline CDR1 and CDR2 sequences are SGHTA and FQGNSA. CDR3 bases: TGTGCCAGCAGCTTAGCGGGAATAGCGGGAGGTTCTGAGCAGTTCTTC. Protein sequence: CASSLAGIAGGSEQFF.

The rearrangement links TRBV19 to TRBJ2-7; no clear D. Germline-derived CDR1 and CDR2 are LNHDA and SQIVND (reference sequence). This CDR3 comprises 14 residues. Trimming took 4 bases from V and 0 from J, leaving 10 bases between them. This CDR3 is CASSTSMSSYEQYF. The DNA for the CDR3 is TGTGCCAGTAGTACTTCTATGAGCTCCTACGAGCAGTACTTC.

This chain uses TRBV14 with TRBJ1-5; D is possibly TRBD1 (5 bases). V gave up 2 bases and J gave up 3 bases, with 8 bases separating them. CDR1 SGHDN and CDR2 FVKESK come from the germline V gene. This CDR3 has 14 residues. The CDR3 sequence: CASSQSGNNQPQHF. The CDR3 nucleotides read TGTGCCAGCAGCCAATCAGGGAACAATCAGCCCCAGCATTTT.

The CDR3 nucleotides read TGTGCCAGCAGGGACCGGGACTCCATGCGGGGGGAGCTGTTTTTT. Protein product: CASRDRDSMRGELFF. The chain employs TRBV2 and TRBJ2-2; D is perhaps TRBD2 (6 bases). Germline V lookup: CDR1 SNHLY, CDR2 FYNNEI. V was clipped by 6 bases and J by 8 bases, with 19 bases between them. CDR3 length: 15 residues.

J is TRBJ2-1 and V is TRBV7-8, with 12 bases lining up with TRBD2. Germline CDR1 SGHVS, CDR2 FQNEAQ. CDR3 length equals 16 residues. Trimming at V came to 8 bases and at J to 1 base, leaving 6 bases not matched to a gene. In nucleotides, the CDR3 is TGTGCCAGCTCCCTAGCGGGAGGGGGGTCCTACAATGAGCAGTTCTTC. This encodes CASSLAGGGSYNEQFF.

The gene calls are TRBV19 and TRBJ2-1, with 7 positions matching TRBD1. CDR3 length: 16 residues. Germline V gene sequence: CDR1 LNHDA, CDR2 SQIVND (reference sequence). The junction had 6 bases not matched to a gene; V was cut back by 3 bases and J by 1 base. For the CDR3, the DNA is TGTGCCAGTAGTATCCTAGGGGGCGTTTCCTACAATGAGCAGTTCTTC. This encodes CASSILGGVSYNEQFF.

This chain connects TRBV30 to TRBJ2-5, with D maybe TRBD2 (5 bases). This CDR3 spans 18 amino acids. V lost 0 bases, J lost 2 bases, and 22 bases lay in between. CDR1 and CDR2 from the germline V gene are GTSNPN and SVGIG (reference sequence). The CDR3 spells CAWSVRDFTNIQQETQYF. The CDR3 DNA sequence: TGTGCCTGGAGTGTACGGGATTTTACAAATATCCAGCAAGAGACCCAGTACTTC.

J is TRBJ1-2 and V is TRBV11-2, with D perhaps TRBD1 (6 bases). The V end lost 10 bases, the J end lost 6 bases, and 21 bases lay between the germline ends. CDR3 length: 14 amino acids. Germline lookup yields CDR1 SGHAT and CDR2 FQNNGV. In DNA form, the CDR3 reads TGTGCCACCCCAGGACCTACAGGGCCAGATGGCTACACCTTC. Protein: CATPGPTGPDGYTF. Full variable domain (outside the CDR3, taken from reference TRBV11-2 and TRBJ1-2): EAGVAQSPRYKIIEKRQSVAFWCNPISGHATLYWYQQILGQGPKLLIQFQNNGVVDDSQLPKDRFSAERLKGVDSTLKIQPAKLEDSAVYLCATPGPTGPDGYTFGSGTRLTVV.

This sequence joins TRBV27 and TRBJ1-2; possibly TRBD1 for D (6 bases). V was cut by 2 bases and J by 4 bases, with 11 bases left in between. CDR1 is MNHEY and CDR2 is SMNVEV in the germline V gene (reference sequence). The CDR3 sequence is 14 residues long. CDR3 DNA sequence: TGTGCCAGCAGTTTAACAGGGAACCTCTATGGCTACACCTTC. Translation gives CASSLTGNLYGYTF.

The chain carries TRBV29-1 and TRBJ2-1; 7 nucleotides match TRBD1. J lost 3 bases, V lost 7 bases, and 18 bases had no gene match. Germline V gives CDR1 SQVTM, CDR2 ANQGSEA. CDR3 length equals 17 residues. CDR3 DNA: TGCAGCGCTACCCCCGCCCAGGGGGACAGAATCTACAATGAGCAGTTCTTC. Amino acids: CSATPAQGDRIYNEQFF.

The chain has TRBV15 and TRBJ1-5; the match to TRBD1 covers 8 bases. CDR3 length: 15 amino acids. CDR1 LNHNV and CDR2 YYDKDF come from the germline V gene (reference sequence). The V segment lost 4 bases and the J segment 7 bases; nucleotides outside the gene matches: 9. The CDR3 sequence: CATSNKDRVEQPQHF. The CDR3 DNA is TGTGCCACCAGCAACAAGGACAGGGTCGAACAGCCCCAGCATTTT. Complete variable domain (other parts from reference TRBV15 and TRBJ1-5): DAMVIQNPRYQVTQFGKPVTLSCSQTLNHNVMYWYQQKSSQAPKLLFHYYDKDFNNEADTPDNFQSRRPNTSFCFLDIRSPGLGDTAMYLCATSNKDRVEQPQHFGDGTRLSIL.

The rearrangement joins TRBV5-4 to TRBJ2-7; D is perhaps TRBD1 (6 bases). CDR3 size: 15 residues. Between the trimmed V and J ends, which lost 3 bases and 7 bases, there was a span of 20 bases. The germline gives CDR1 SGHNT, CDR2 YYREEE (reference sequence). CDR3 residues: CASSSRDTLDFEQYF. Here the CDR3 DNA reads TGTGCCAGCAGCTCCCGGGACACGTTAGATTTTGAGCAGTACTTC. Full variable domain (remainder filled in from reference TRBV5-4 and TRBJ2-7): ETGVTQSPTHLIKTRGQQVTLRCSSQSGHNTVSWYQQALGQGPQFIFQYYREEENGRGNFPPRFSGLQFPNYSSELNVNALELDDSALYLCASSSRDTLDFEQYFGPGTRLTVT.

V gene TRBV12-5 combines with J gene TRBJ2-7; 9 bases align to TRBD1. CDR1 is LGHNT, CDR2 FRNRAP, per germline. This CDR3 is 16 amino acids long. Losses at the gene ends were 5 bases for V and 3 bases for J; bases not matched to a gene: 11. This CDR3 reads CASGPGQGGMNYEQYF. CDR3 DNA: TGTGCTAGTGGTCCGGGACAGGGCGGGATGAACTACGAGCAGTACTTC.

This rearrangement joins TRBV19 to TRBJ1-2; tentative D call: TRBD1 (5 bases). This CDR3 is 14 amino acids long. Looked up from germline, CDR1 is LNHDA and CDR2 is SQIVND (reference sequence). The V end lost 6 bases, the J end lost 4 bases, and 15 bases lay between the germline ends. Here the CDR3 DNA reads TGTGCCAGTAGGGAGGGACGGATCACCTATGGCTACACCTTC. This sequence encodes CASREGRITYGYTF.

This sequence joins TRBV19 and TRBJ2-7; D is perhaps TRBD1 (6 bases). V was pared by 9 bases and J by 4 bases, with 10 bases between. The CDR3 contains 11 residues. CDR1 is LNHDA, CDR2 SQIVND, per germline (reference sequence). The CDR3 DNA reads TGTGCCAGCCAGGACAGATACGAGCAGTACTTC. This codes for CASQDRYEQYF. Variable domain in full (rest from reference TRBV19 and TRBJ2-7): DGGITQSPKYLFRKEGQNVTLSCEQNLNHDAMYWYRQDPGQGLRLIYYSQIVNDFQKGDIAEGYSVSREKKESFPLTVTSAQKNPTAFYLCASQDRYEQYFGPGTRLTVT.

This clone was recorded only once. This rearrangement joins TRBV10-3 to TRBJ2-7, with 11 bases that match TRBD2. With 8 bases clipped from V and 1 base from J, the junction kept 4 bases outside the gene matches. Germline V gives CDR1 ENHRY, CDR2 SYGVKD. This CDR3 contains 14 residues. The DNA for the CDR3 is TGTGCCATCTCCGGGACTAGCGGTTCCTACGAGCAGTACTTC. As protein: CAISGTSGSYEQYF.

The rearrangement uses TRBV27 and TRBJ1-2; no firm D call. CDR1 is MNHEY, CDR2 SMNVEV, per germline (reference sequence). Trimming shortened V by 7 bases and J by 0 bases, and 12 bases separated the two germline ends. The CDR3 is 14 residues long. The CDR3 spells CASKKGATNYGYTF. DNA for the CDR3: TGTGCCAGCAAAAAGGGAGCAACTAACTATGGCTACACCTTC.

This chain uses TRBV7-9 with TRBJ1-1, with D perhaps matching TRBD1 (6 bases). Between the trimmed V and J ends, which lost 5 bases and 8 bases, there was a span of 15 bases. Germline CDR1 SEHNR, CDR2 FQNEAQ (reference sequence). The CDR3 covers 13 residues. The CDR3 DNA sequence: TGTGCCAGCAGCGGACGCGGGGGGCAAGAAGCTTTCTTT. This codes for CASSGRGGQEAFF. The full variable domain, with the rest looked up from reference TRBV7-9 and TRBJ1-1, is DTGVSQNPRHKITKRGQNVTFRCDPISEHNRLYWYRQTLGQGPEFLTYFQNEAQLEKSRLLSDRFSAERPKGSFSTLEIQRTEQGDSAMYLCASSGRGGQEAFFGQGTRLTVV.

The chain's CDR3 is CASSGTYEQYF. CDR3 DNA: TGTGCCAGCAGCGGTACTTACGAGCAGTACTTC. The chain is built from TRBV11-2 and TRBJ2-7; no clear D. Germline CDR1 and CDR2: SGHAT and FQNNGV. The length of the CDR3 is 11 residues. Trimming cost V 5 bases and J 4 bases, with 6 bases left between them.

The rearrangement joins TRBV7-3 to TRBJ2-5; 7 bases fit TRBD2. CDR1 is SGHTA and CDR2 is FQGTGA in the germline V gene. Germline trimming cut 5 bases from V and 0 bases from J; bases unmatched to any gene: 3. This CDR3 contains 14 residues. The CDR3 DNA sequence: TGTGCCAGCAGCCCCGGGACTAACCAAGAGACCCAGTACTTC. Translating gives CASSPGTNQETQYF.

The chain employs TRBV5-5 and TRBJ2-7; 10 positions match TRBD2. V gave up 2 bases and J gave up 0 bases; unmatched junction bases: 2. Germline loops: CDR1 SGHKS, CDR2 YYEKEE (reference sequence). The CDR3 spans 15 residues. CDR3 coding DNA: TGTGCCAGCAGCTTAGTAGCGGGGGGCTCCTACGAGCAGTACTTC. It is translated as CASSLVAGGSYEQYF.